One and the same sample provided the 2 T cell receptor beta chains below, sequenced in a study of blood T cells in healthy people across ages. Sample-barcoded 5' priming and a J-beta primer mix drove a second PCR of roughly 6 to 12 cycles. TCRdb passed the 5' RACE reads through MiXCR, listing each CDR3 protein once. There are some 880,000 distinct CDR3 sequences in the sample; roughly 34% occur only once, and 13% lies in the top ten. The specimen sequenced was blood. The source of these receptors is a man aged 18-30 years in good health.

In its sample, this clonotype was seen a few times. The chain has TRBV27 and TRBJ1-6, with a possible D match to TRBD1 (6 bases). From germline, CDR1 is MNHEY and CDR2 SMNVEV (reference sequence). The length of the CDR3 is 15 residues. V was cut by 10 bases and J by 9 bases, with 22 bases left in between. The CDR3 region has the DNA TGTGCCACCACTACGGGCGCCTTAGGGGGTTCACCCCTCCACTTT. Its protein product is CATTTGALGGSPLHF.

This clonotype was recorded at least ten times. The genes are TRBV10-3 and TRBJ1-1, with D possibly being TRBD1 (5 bases). Germline V gives CDR1 ENHRY, CDR2 SYGVKD. Trimming removed 11 bases from V and 4 bases from J, with 14 bases in between. The CDR3 spans 12 residues. The CDR3 spells CAVGRPGTEAFF. The CDR3 nucleotides read TGTGCCGTGGGACGGCCGGGCACTGAAGCTTTCTTT.